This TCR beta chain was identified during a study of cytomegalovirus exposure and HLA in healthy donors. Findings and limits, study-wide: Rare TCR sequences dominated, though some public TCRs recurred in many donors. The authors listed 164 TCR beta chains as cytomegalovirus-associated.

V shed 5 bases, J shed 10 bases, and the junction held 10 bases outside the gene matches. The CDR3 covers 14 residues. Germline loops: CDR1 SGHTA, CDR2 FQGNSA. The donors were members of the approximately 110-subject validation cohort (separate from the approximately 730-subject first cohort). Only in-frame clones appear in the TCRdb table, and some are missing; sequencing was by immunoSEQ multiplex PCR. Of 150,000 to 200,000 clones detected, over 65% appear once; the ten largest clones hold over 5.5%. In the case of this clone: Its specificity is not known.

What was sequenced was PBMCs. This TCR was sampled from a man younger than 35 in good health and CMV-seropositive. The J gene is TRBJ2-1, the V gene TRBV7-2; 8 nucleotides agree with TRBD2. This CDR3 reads CASSPRLALGEQFF. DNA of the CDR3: TGTGCCAGCAGCCCTCGACTAGCGTTGGGAGAGCAGTTCTTC.